The sequence of this T cell receptor (beta chain) was determined in a study of blood T cell repertoires in COVID-19. For the study at large: Italy, Spain and the United States were the sources of the convalescent and acute COVID-19 samples.

Participants, roughly 18 to 89 years old, spanned 25 or so US areas. V shed 0 bases and J 3 bases; nucleotides not matched to a gene: 4. CDR1 and CDR2 from the germline V gene are LNHNV and YYDKDF (reference sequence). This CDR3 is built from 16 residues. This clone was detected only once. The identical CDR3 is also encoded by other nucleotide sequences in the sample. This table comes from immunoSEQ multiplex PCR, and its TCRdb copy is limited to in-frame clones, with some not included. The table has 400,000 to 500,000 clones, 88% seen once. The sample was PBMCs or T cells enriched from blood (not recorded which). The rearrangement uses TRBV15 and TRBJ2-1, with 8 positions matching TRBD2. This clonotype was obtained from a woman aged 18-29 years who had been exposed to COVID-19. CDR3 amino acids: CATSRDRAGGYNEQFF. The CDR3 DNA reads TGTGCCACCAGCAGAGATCGGGCGGGGGGCTACAATGAGCAGTTCTTC.